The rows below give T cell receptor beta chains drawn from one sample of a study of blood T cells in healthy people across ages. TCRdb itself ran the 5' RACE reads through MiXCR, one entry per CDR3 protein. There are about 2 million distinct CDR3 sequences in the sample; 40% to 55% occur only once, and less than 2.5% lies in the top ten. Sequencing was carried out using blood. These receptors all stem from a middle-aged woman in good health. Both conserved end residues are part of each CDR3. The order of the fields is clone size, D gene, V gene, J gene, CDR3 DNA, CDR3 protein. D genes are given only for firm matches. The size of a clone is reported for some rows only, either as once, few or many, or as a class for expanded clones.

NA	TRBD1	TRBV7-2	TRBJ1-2	TGTGCCAGCAGCTTGCGCCCAGGGGGTTCCTATGGCTACACCTTC	CASSLRPGGSYGYTF
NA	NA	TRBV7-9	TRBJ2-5	TGTGCCAGCAGCTTAGTGGGGGGGGACAATGAGCAGTACTTC	CASSLVGGDNEQYF
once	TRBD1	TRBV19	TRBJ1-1	TGTGCCAGTAGTACCAGACAGGGGGTATGGAACACTGAAGCTTTCTTT	CASSTRQGVWNTEAFF
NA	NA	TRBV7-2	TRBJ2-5	TGTGCCAGCAGCTTAGGGGGGTGGGCCGGAGAGACCCAGTACTTC	CASSLGGWAGETQYF
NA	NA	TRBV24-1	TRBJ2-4	TGTGCCACAATAGCGGTAGCCAAAAACATTCAGTACTTC	CATIAVAKNIQYF
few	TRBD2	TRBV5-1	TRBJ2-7	TGCGCCAGCAGAAGGGAGGGGTCCTACGAGCAGTACTTC	CASRREGSYEQYF
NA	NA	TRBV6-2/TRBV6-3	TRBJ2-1	TGTGCCAGCAGTTACTCGGGGAGGACCGGCGATGAGCAGTTCTTC	CASSYSGRTGDEQFF
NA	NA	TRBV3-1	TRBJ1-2	TGTGCCAGCAGCCAAGAGTTGAGGGGAGGTGGCTACACCTTC	CASSQELRGGGYTF
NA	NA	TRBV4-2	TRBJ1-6	TGTGCCAGCAGCCAATTGGAGACGGGGTTCCTCTCACCCCTCCACTTT	CASSQLETGFLSPLHF
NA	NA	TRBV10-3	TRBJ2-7	TGTGCCACCCAGCAGATCACGGGGACTTCCTACGAGCAGTACTTC	CATQQITGTSYEQYF
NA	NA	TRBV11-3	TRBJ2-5	TGTGCCAGCAGCTTTAGGACCCCGTTGGGTCGAGAGACCCAGTACTTC	CASSFRTPLGRETQYF
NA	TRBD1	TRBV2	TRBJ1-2	TGTGCCAGCAGTGAAATTGCCAGGGGGGGCTATGGCTACACCTTC	CASSEIARGGYGYTF
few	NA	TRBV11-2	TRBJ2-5	TGTGCCAGCAGCCCGTTGGGGGGGGCCCAAGAGACCCAGTACTTC	CASSPLGGAQETQYF
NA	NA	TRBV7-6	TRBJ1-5	TGTGCCAGCAGCGTCGGGACGGGGGTTAGCAATCAGCCCCAGCATTTT	CASSVGTGVSNQPQHF
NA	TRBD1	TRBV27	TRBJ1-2	TGTGCCAGCAGCGGGTCCGGGACAGCCTATGGCTACACCTTC	CASSGSGTAYGYTF
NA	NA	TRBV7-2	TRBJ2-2	TGTGCCAGCAGCTTAGGGCTGGCCACCGGGGAGCTGTTTTTT	CASSLGLATGELFF
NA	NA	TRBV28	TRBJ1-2	TGTGCCAGCACAGCAACTAACTATGGCTACACCTTC	CASTATNYGYTF
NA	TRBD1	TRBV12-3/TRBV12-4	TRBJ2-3	TGTGCCAGCAGTACCCGGACAGGAAGGAGAGGAGATACGCAGTATTTT	CASSTRTGRRGDTQYF
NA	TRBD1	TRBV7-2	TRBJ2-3	TGTGCCAGCAGCCTGGGACAGGGGGCTCCTAGCACAGATACGCAGTATTTT	CASSLGQGAPSTDTQYF
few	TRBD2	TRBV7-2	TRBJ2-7	TGTGCCAGCAGTAAGCGGGGGCAGTCCTACGAGCAGTACTTC	CASSKRGQSYEQYF
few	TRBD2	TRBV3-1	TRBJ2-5	TGTGCCAGCAGCCAAGACGCGCGGGGGGGTCGAGAGACCCAGTACTTC	CASSQDARGGRETQYF
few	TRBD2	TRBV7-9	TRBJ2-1	TGTGCCAGCAGCGACCCTAGCGGGGGAGGCTACAATGAGCAGTTCTTC	CASSDPSGGGYNEQFF
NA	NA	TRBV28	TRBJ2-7	TGTGCCAGCAGCCCCGTCCTCGGGGGCGAGCAGTACTTC	CASSPVLGGEQYF
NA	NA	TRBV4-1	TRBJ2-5	TGCGCCAGCAGTGTTAACGGGGAGACCCAGTACTTC	CASSVNGETQYF
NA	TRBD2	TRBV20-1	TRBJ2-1	TGCAGTGCCGGACTAGCGGGGGTCCTTCGGGGGGAGCAGTTCTTC	CSAGLAGVLRGEQFF
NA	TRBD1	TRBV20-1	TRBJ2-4	TGCAGTGCTAACAGGGGGAAGGACATTCAGTACTTC	CSANRGKDIQYF
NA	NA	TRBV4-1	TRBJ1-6	TGCGCCAGCAGCCAATGGGGACTTGGGAATAATTCACCCCTCCACTTT	CASSQWGLGNNSPLHF
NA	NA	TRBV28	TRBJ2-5	TGTGCCAGCAGTTTAAACGGAGCGGAGACCCAGTACTTC	CASSLNGAETQYF